This T cell receptor beta chain was retrieved from a study of CD8 T cells in ankylosing spondylitis. Study-wide findings and caveats: Ankylosing spondylitis blood appeared to be characterized by a TCR beta motif of eight or nine highly homologous variants. Certain motif variants had earlier been reported in reactive arthritis synovial fluid and blood. CD8+ by phenotype, disease-linked clones were relatively rare in peripheral blood. As reported, disease-linked clones showed significant enrichment in matched ankylosing spondylitis synovial fluid.

V lost 6 bases, J lost 1 base, and 10 bases lay in between. CDR3 length: 14 amino acids. About this clonotype itself: The antigen remains unidentified.

Generation of TCR beta libraries employed quantitative 5'-RACE incorporating molecular barcodes. One entry per CDR3 protein, called by TCRdb with MiXCR from the 5' RACE reads. The profile shows 450,000 or so distinct CDR3 sequences, roughly 26% of them singletons. The chain combines TRBV12-3 or TRBV12-4 with TRBJ2-1; D unclear. The source is a male donor with ankylosing spondylitis. The sample comprised blood, either unsorted or a sorted T cell fraction (not recorded which). This chain's CDR3 is CASSRATSYNEQFF. The CDR3 DNA follows: TGTGCCAGCAGCCGCGCCACTTCCTACAATGAGCAGTTCTTC.